One and the same sample provided the 5 T cell receptor beta chains below, sequenced in a study of T cells of healthy individuals. TCRdb reanalysed the 5' RACE reads using MiXCR and keeps one entry per CDR3 protein. Here the sample spans 95,000 to 100,000 distinct CDR3 sequences, under 20% being singletons. Source of these receptors: a human donor in good health.

This clonotype occurred a few times. V and J are TRBV28 and TRBJ2-3, with 11 positions matching TRBD1. The CDR3 totals 17 residues. V lost 7 bases to trimming and J lost 3 bases; unmatched junction nucleotides: 12. Germline-derived CDR1 and CDR2 are MDHEN and SYDVKM. The CDR3 DNA is TGTGCCAGCACCCAACCTGAGGACAGGGGGCTAACAGATACGCAGTATTTT. This encodes CASTQPEDRGLTDTQYF.

The rearrangement links TRBV29-1 to TRBJ2-7; 7 nucleotides align to TRBD2. V dropped 3 bases and J dropped 2; count of bases not matched to a gene: 4. This CDR3 has 13 residues. CDR1 and CDR2 from the germline V gene are SQVTM and ANQGSEA. This chain's CDR3 is CSVDGGGTYEQYF. The CDR3 DNA reads TGCAGCGTTGATGGGGGGGGAACCTACGAGCAGTACTTC.

This clonotype was counted at least ten times. The chain links TRBV28 to TRBJ1-1; TRBD1 matches 8 bases. Trimming cost V 3 bases and J 8 bases; bases outside gene matches: 5. This CDR3 contains 13 residues. CDR1 MDHEN and CDR2 SYDVKM come from the germline V gene. The CDR3 DNA reads as TGTGCCAGCAGTTTGACAGGGGCGACCGAAGCTTTCTTT. Translation gives CASSLTGATEAFF.

This clonotype was found a few times. This sequence joins TRBV11-2 and TRBJ2-7; 9 positions match TRBD2. This CDR3 spans 15 amino acids. CDR1 is SGHAT and CDR2 is FQNNGV in the germline V gene. Trimming removed 1 base from V and 7 bases from J; junction bases left unmatched: 8. The CDR3 region has the DNA TGTGCCAGCAGCTTAGGTCTGGCGGGAGGGTATGAGCAGTACTTC. This codes for CASSLGLAGGYEQYF.

This clonotype was seen more than once but under ten times. This chain uses TRBV11-2 with TRBJ2-1, with D possibly being TRBD2 (6 bases). Germline V gene data show CDR1 as SGHAT and CDR2 as FQNNGV. V was pared by 3 bases and J by 0 bases, with 12 bases between. This CDR3 has 16 amino acids. The CDR3 is CASSFRAGLSYNEQFF. In nucleotides, the CDR3 is TGTGCCAGCAGCTTTCGGGCGGGACTCTCCTACAATGAGCAGTTCTTC.